This TCR beta chain is drawn from a study of T cell responses to AZD1222 COVID-19 vaccine. Clones were read by immunoSEQ multiplex PCR, and TCRdb kept only the in-frame ones, dropping some. Of 100,000 to 150,000 clones in the sample, about 87% were seen once. The receptor's source is an adult in good health. Sequencing was performed on peripheral blood, taken on day 0 of AZD1222 vaccination.

The CDR3 here is CASSLGQRNSPLHF. The CDR3 DNA reads TGTGCCAGCAGTTTGGGGCAGAGAAATTCACCCCTCCACTTT. V and J are TRBV27 and TRBJ1-6; D perhaps matches TRBD1 (5 bases). The germline V gene encodes CDR1 MNHEY and CDR2 SMNVEV (reference sequence). V was pared by 3 bases and J by 7 bases, with 10 bases between. The CDR3 has 14 residues.